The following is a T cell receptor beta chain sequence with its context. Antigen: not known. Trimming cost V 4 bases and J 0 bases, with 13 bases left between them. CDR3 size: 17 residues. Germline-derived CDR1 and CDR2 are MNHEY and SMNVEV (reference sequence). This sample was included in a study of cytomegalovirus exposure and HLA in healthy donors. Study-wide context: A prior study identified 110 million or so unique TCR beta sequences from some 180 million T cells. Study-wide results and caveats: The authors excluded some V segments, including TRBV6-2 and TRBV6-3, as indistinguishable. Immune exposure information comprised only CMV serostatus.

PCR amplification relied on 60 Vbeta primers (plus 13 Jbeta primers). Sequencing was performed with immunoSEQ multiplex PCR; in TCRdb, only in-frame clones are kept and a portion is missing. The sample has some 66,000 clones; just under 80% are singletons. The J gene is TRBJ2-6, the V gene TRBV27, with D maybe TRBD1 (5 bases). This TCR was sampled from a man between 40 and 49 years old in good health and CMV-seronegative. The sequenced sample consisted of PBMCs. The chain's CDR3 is CASSSGHLGSGANVLTF. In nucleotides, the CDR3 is TGTGCCAGCAGTTCCGGACACCTTGGCTCTGGGGCCAACGTCCTGACTTTC. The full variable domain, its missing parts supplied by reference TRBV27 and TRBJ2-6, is EAQVTQNPRYLITVTGKKLTVTCSQNMNHEYMSWYRQDPGLGLRQIYYSMNVEVTDKGDVPEGYKVSRKEKRNFPLILESPSPNQTSLYFCASSSGHLGSGANVLTFGAGSRLTVL.